These 10 T cell receptor beta chains were all obtained from the same sample, sequenced in a study of blood T cell repertoires in COVID-19. Assay used: immunoSEQ multiplex PCR; TCRdb lists only in-frame clones, some missing. The table has approximately 200,000 clones, approximately 85% seen once. The specimen was PBMCs or T cells enriched from blood (not recorded which). The source is a woman in her 30s who had recovered from COVID-19.

To note about this clone: Other DNA sequences in the same sample also yield this CDR3. J is TRBJ2-7 and V is TRBV28; TRBD1 aligns across 7 bases. Per germline, CDR1 MDHEN and CDR2 SYDVKM. The CDR3 runs 14 residues. J gave up 3 bases and V 6 bases, and 8 bases lay outside the gene matches. The CDR3 here is CASSSPGQSYEQYF. The CDR3 bases are TGTGCCAGCAGCTCCCCGGGACAGAGCTACGAGCAGTACTTC.

The rearrangement uses TRBV15 and TRBJ1-5, with TRBD1 as a possible D gene (5 bases). The CDR3 covers 14 residues. The germline gives CDR1 LNHNV, CDR2 YYDKDF (reference sequence). Trimming pared 5 bases from V and 1 base from J, leaving 9 bases between. The DNA of the CDR3 is TGTGCCACCAGCTCCGGGGGAAGCAATCAGCCCCAGCATTTT. Translated: CATSSGGSNQPQHF.

This chain joins TRBV9 and TRBJ2-7; D is perhaps TRBD1 (5 bases). V was shortened by 3 bases and J by 5 bases, with 15 bases between the two germline ends. CDR3 length: 14 amino acids. Germline V gene sequence: CDR1 SGDLS, CDR2 YYNGEE. The CDR3 is CASSAGFGAHEQYF. The CDR3 region has the DNA TGTGCCAGCAGCGCCGGATTTGGGGCCCACGAGCAGTACTTC.

The chain carries TRBV19 and TRBJ2-3; 8 positions match TRBD2. The CDR3 sequence is 15 residues long. The germline V gene has CDR1 LNHDA and CDR2 SQIVND (reference sequence). Unmatched junction bases numbered 9, after V lost 6 bases and J lost 4 bases. CDR3 residues: CASRLSGSGSDTQYF. CDR3 bases: TGTGCCAGTAGACTAAGCGGGAGTGGCTCAGATACGCAGTATTTT. Together with reference TRBV19 and TRBJ2-3, the CDR3 gives the full variable domain: DGGITQSPKYLFRKEGQNVTLSCEQNLNHDAMYWYRQDPGQGLRLIYYSQIVNDFQKGDIAEGYSVSREKKESFPLTVTSAQKNPTAFYLCASRLSGSGSDTQYFGPGTRLTVL.

V gene TRBV7-8 combines with J gene TRBJ1-2, with a possible D match to TRBD1 (5 bases). This CDR3 spans 14 amino acids. Between the trimmed V and J ends, which lost 3 bases and 1 base, there was a span of 9 bases. Per germline, CDR1 SGHVS and CDR2 FQNEAQ. The DNA of the CDR3 is TGTGCCAGCAGCTTGGGGCCAAATAACTATGGCTACACCTTC. It translates to CASSLGPNNYGYTF.

This chain joins TRBV6-6 and TRBJ2-7; no clear D gene. This CDR3 is built from 14 residues. V was pared by 0 bases and J by 5 bases, with 11 bases between. Germline CDR1 reads MNHNY; CDR2 reads SVGAGI (reference sequence). The CDR3 sequence is CASSYSFASDEQYF. CDR3 in DNA: TGTGCCAGCAGTTACTCGTTTGCGTCGGACGAGCAGTACTTC.

CDR3 nucleotides: TGCGCCAGCAGCGAAAAACAGGGGGAAGGGACTGAAGCTTTCTTT. It is translated as CASSEKQGEGTEAFF. V usage is TRBV4-1 and J usage is TRBJ1-1; 8 nucleotides line up with TRBD1. CDR1 is MGHRA, CDR2 YSYEKL, per germline. Losses at the gene ends were 5 bases for V and 5 bases for J; bases not matched to a gene: 10. The CDR3 totals 15 residues.

The chain carries TRBV5-1 and TRBJ1-2, with 9 bases lining up with TRBD1. V gave up 0 bases and J gave up 3 bases; unmatched junction bases: 6. Germline assignment: CDR1 SGHRS and CDR2 YFSETQ. This CDR3 is 16 amino acids long. The CDR3 is CASSLAKWDRDYGYTF. CDR3 nucleotide sequence: TGCGCCAGCAGCTTGGCCAAATGGGACAGGGACTATGGCTACACCTTC.

The rearrangement joins TRBV6-4 to TRBJ2-3, with 8 bases lining up with TRBD2. The CDR3 runs 14 residues. CDR1 and CDR2 (germline): MRHNA, SNTAGT. V was clipped by 6 bases and J by 3 bases; unmatched bases: 5. The CDR3 DNA is TGTGCCAGCAGCGAGAAGCGGGAGACAGATACGCAGTATTTT. Protein: CASSEKRETDTQYF.

This rearrangement joins TRBV28 to TRBJ1-5, with a weak D call TRBD1 (6 bases). The CDR3 loop spans 14 amino acids. Germline V gives CDR1 MDHEN, CDR2 SYDVKM. Trimming shortened V by 5 bases and J by 7 bases, and 15 bases separated the two germline ends. The CDR3 DNA follows: TGTGCCAGCAGTCCCGAACAGGGTATCCAGCCCCAGCATTTT. This gives the protein CASSPEQGIQPQHF.